This paragraph reports one TCR beta chain. This specimen belongs to a study of blood T cell repertoires in COVID-19. The assay was immunoSEQ multiplex PCR, and TCRdb's table has in-frame clones only and misses some. The sample has approximately 170,000 clones, under 90% seen once. The germline CDR1 and CDR2 sequences are SNHLY and FYNNEI. V was trimmed by 4 bases and J by 7 bases, leaving 16 bases between them. This CDR3 comprises 15 residues. The receptor's source is a woman aged 70-85 years with COVID-19, enrolled during active disease. The chain combines TRBV2 with TRBJ2-2, with D possibly TRBD1 on 5 matching bases. The sample comprised peripheral blood. The CDR3 is CASSVQGSVSGELFF. The CDR3 nucleotides are TGTGCCAGCAGTGTCCAGGGTTCGGTGAGCGGGGAGCTGTTTTTT.